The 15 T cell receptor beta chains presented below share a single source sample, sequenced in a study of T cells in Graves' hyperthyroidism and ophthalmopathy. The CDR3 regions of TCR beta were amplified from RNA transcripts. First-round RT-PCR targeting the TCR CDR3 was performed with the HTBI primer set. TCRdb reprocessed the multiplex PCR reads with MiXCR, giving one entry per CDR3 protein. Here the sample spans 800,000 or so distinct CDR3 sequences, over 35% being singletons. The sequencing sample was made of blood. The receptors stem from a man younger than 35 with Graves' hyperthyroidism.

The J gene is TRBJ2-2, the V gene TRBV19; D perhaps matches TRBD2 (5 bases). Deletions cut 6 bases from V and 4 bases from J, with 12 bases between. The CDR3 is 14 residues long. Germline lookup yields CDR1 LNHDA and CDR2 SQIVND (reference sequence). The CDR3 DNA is TGTGCCAGTAGAAGGAATAGCGCCACCGGGGAGCTGTTTTTT. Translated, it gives CASRRNSATGELFF.

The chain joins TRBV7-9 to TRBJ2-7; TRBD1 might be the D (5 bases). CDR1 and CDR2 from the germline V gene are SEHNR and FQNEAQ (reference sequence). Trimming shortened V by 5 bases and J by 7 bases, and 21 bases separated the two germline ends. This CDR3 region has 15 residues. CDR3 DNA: TGTGCCAGCAGCCAGGCCGGTAGCCCCAGGGATGAGCAGTACTTC. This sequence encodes CASSQAGSPRDEQYF.

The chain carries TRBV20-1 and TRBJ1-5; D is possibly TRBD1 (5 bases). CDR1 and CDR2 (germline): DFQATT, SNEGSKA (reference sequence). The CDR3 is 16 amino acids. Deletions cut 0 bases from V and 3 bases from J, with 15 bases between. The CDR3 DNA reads TGCAGTGCTAGAGATTTTAGGGGATCGGACAATCAGCCCCAGCATTTT. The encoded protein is CSARDFRGSDNQPQHF.

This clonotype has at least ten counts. CDR3 nucleotide sequence: TGTGCCAGCAGCTTGCTCCAGGGGTCTGAAGCTTTCTTT. It yields the protein CASSLLQGSEAFF. The genes are TRBV7-9 and TRBJ1-1, with D possibly matching TRBD1 (6 bases). Trimming left V 3 bases short and J 6 bases short, with 11 bases between. CDR1 and CDR2 (germline): SEHNR, FQNEAQ (reference sequence). The CDR3 extends over 13 amino acids. Using reference TRBV7-9 and TRBJ1-1 for the parts outside the CDR3, the full variable domain is DTGVSQNPRHKITKRGQNVTFRCDPISEHNRLYWYRQTLGQGPEFLTYFQNEAQLEKSRLLSDRFSAERPKGSFSTLEIQRTEQGDSAMYLCASSLLQGSEAFFGQGTRLTVV.

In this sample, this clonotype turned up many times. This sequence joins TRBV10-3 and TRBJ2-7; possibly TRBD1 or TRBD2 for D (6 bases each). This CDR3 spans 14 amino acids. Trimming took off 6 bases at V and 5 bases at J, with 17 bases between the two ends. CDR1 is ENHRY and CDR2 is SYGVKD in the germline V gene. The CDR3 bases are TGTGCCATCAGGAAAGGGCGGGACATCCACGAGCAGTACTTC. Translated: CAIRKGRDIHEQYF.

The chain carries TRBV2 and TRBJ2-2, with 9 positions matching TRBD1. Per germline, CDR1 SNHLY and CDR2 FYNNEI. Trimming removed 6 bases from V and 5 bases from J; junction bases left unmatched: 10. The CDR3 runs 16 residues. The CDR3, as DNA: TGTGCCAGCAGCCGCCCGACAGGGGGATGGACCGGGGAGCTGTTTTTT. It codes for CASSRPTGGWTGELFF. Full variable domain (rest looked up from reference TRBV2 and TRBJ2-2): EPEVTQTPSHQVTQMGQEVILRCVPISNHLYFYWYRQILGQKVEFLVSFYNNEISEKSEIFDDQFSVERPDGSNFTLKIRSTKLEDSAMYFCASSRPTGGWTGELFFGEGSRLTVL.

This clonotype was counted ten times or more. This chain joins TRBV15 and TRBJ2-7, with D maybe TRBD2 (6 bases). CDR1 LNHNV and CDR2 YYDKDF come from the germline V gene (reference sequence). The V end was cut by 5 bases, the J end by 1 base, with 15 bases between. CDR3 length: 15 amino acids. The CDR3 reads CATSPQTGRSYEQYF. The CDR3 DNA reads TGTGCCACCAGCCCGCAGACTGGGAGGTCCTACGAGCAGTACTTC.

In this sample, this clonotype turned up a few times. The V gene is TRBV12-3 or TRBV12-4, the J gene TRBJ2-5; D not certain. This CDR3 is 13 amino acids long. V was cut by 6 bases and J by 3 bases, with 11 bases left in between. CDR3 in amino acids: CASSPESEETQYF. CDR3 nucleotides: TGTGCCAGCAGCCCCGAGAGTGAAGAGACCCAGTACTTC.

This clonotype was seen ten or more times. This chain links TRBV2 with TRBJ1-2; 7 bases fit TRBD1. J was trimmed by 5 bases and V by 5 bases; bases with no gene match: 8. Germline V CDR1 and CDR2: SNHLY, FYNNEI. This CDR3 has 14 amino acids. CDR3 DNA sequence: TGTGCCAGCAGTCGACAGGGAGGGAGGTATGGCTACACCTTC. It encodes CASSRQGGRYGYTF.

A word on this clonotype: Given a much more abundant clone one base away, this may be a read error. The CDR3 bases are TGTGGCAGCAGCTACGACCTCAATCAGCCCCAGCATTTT. Protein sequence: CGSSYDLNQPQHF. The rearrangement links TRBV19 to TRBJ1-5; D not resolved. This CDR3 has 13 amino acids. Germline V CDR1 and CDR2: LNHDA, SQIVND (reference sequence).

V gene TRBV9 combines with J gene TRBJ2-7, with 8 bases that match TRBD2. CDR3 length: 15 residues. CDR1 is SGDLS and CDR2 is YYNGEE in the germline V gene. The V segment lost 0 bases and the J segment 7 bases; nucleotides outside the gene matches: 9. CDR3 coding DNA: TGTGCCAGCAGCGTAGTTCGGCTAGCGGGTCGAGAGCAGTACTTC. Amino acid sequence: CASSVVRLAGREQYF. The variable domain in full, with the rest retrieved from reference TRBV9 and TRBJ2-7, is DSGVTQTPKHLITATGQRVTLRCSPRSGDLSVYWYQQSLDQGLQFLIQYYNGEERAKGNILERFSAQQFPDLHSELNLSSLELGDSALYFCASSVVRLAGREQYFGPGTRLTVT.

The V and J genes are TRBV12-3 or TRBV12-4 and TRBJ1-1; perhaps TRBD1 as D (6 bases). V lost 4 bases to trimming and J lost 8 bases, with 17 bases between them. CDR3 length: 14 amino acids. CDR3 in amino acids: CASSYKDGTNEAFF. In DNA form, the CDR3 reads TGTGCCAGCAGTTATAAAGACGGGACAAACGAAGCTTTCTTT.

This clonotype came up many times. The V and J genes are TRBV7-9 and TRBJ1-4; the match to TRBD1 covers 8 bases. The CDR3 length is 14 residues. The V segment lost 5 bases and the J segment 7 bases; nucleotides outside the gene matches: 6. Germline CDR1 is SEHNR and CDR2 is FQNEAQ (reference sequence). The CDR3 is CASSGGQGTEKLFF. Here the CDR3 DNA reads TGTGCCAGCAGCGGCGGACAGGGTACTGAAAAACTGTTTTTT.

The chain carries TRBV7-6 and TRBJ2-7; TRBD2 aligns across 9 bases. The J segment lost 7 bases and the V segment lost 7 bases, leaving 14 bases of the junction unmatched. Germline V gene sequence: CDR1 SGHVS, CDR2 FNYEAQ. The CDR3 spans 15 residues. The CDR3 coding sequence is TGTGCCAGCACCCACCTTAGCGGGGGCACACAAGAGCAGTACTTC. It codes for CASTHLSGGTQEQYF.

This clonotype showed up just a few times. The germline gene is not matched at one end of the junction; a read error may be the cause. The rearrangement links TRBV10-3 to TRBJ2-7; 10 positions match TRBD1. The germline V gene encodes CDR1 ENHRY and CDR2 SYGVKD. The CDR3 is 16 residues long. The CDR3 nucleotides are TGTGCCAGCAGTTTCAGGACAGGGGGGTCATCCTACGAGCAGTACTTC. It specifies CASSFRTGGSSYEQYF.